A single sample gave rise to the 24 T cell receptor beta chains below, sequenced in a study. TCRdb called the 5' RACE reads again in MiXCR, with one record for every CDR3 protein. The data hold fewer than 65,000 distinct CDR3 sequences, with around 30% observed a single time. The sample consisted of tumor-infiltrating naive CD4+ T cells sorted from the breast tumor. The subset here: naive CD4+ T cells, CD4+CD45RA+CD25-. Every receptor here comes from a female donor with breast cancer.

This clonotype is deemed medium-sized. The J gene is TRBJ1-2, the V gene TRBV12-3 or TRBV12-4, with TRBD1 matching 8 bases. The CDR3 runs 14 residues. V lost 1 base and J lost 7; bases outside the gene matches: 5. Here the CDR3 reads CASSLDRGKSGYTF. The DNA of the CDR3 is TGTGCCAGCAGTTTAGACAGGGGGAAAAGTGGCTACACCTTC.

This clonotype was recorded at least ten times. The chain has TRBV5-1 and TRBJ2-7; TRBD1 agrees at 7 bases. There are 12 residues in the CDR3. From germline, CDR1 is SGHRS and CDR2 YFSETQ. The ends lost 4 bases at V and 7 bases at J; junction bases unmatched: 5. DNA of the CDR3: TGCGCCAGCAGCGTGACAGGGTCGGAGCAGTACTTC. Its protein product is CASSVTGSEQYF.

The CDR3 nucleotides are TGCAGTGCTAGAGATCCCCATATGAACACTGAAGCTTTCTTT. This encodes CSARDPHMNTEAFF. This rearrangement joins TRBV20-1 to TRBJ1-1; D unresolved. V lost 0 bases and J 0 bases, leaving 8 bases between the germline ends. There are 14 residues in the CDR3. Germline V lookup: CDR1 DFQATT, CDR2 SNEGSKA (reference sequence).

This chain uses TRBV15 with TRBJ1-2, with TRBD1 matching over 7 bases. The J segment lost 4 bases and the V segment lost 0 bases, leaving 8 bases of the junction unmatched. The germline CDR1 and CDR2 sequences are LNHNV and YYDKDF (reference sequence). The CDR3 contains 16 residues. The CDR3: CATSRDGTGQTYGYTF. The CDR3, as DNA: TGTGCCACCAGCAGAGATGGGACGGGACAGACCTATGGCTACACCTTC.

This clonotype has more than one count but fewer than ten. The rearrangement uses TRBV5-1 and TRBJ1-3; D is ambiguous. The CDR3 is 15 amino acids. CDR1 is SGHRS, CDR2 YFSETQ, per germline. With 6 bases removed from V and 0 bases from J, the gap between germline ends came to 13 bases. This CDR3 reads CASKSMSSSGNTIYF. CDR3 coding DNA: TGCGCCAGCAAGTCGATGTCAAGCTCTGGAAACACCATATATTTT.

The V and J genes are TRBV4-1 and TRBJ1-6, with a tentative D call TRBD1 (6 bases). CDR1 MGHRA and CDR2 YSYEKL come from the germline V gene. There are 15 residues in the CDR3. Trimming pared 2 bases from V and 10 bases from J, leaving 15 bases between. Here the CDR3 DNA reads TGCGCCAGCAGCCAATACCTGGGACATCAATCACCCCTCCACTTT. This codes for CASSQYLGHQSPLHF.

Comments on this clonotype: Germline and junction disagree at one end, which may indicate a read error. V is TRBV18 and J is TRBJ2-3; TRBD2 aligns across 8 bases. CDR3 length: 14 residues. Germline V gene data show CDR1 as KGHSH and CDR2 as LQKENI. CDR3 residues: CTSSSGTRGDTQYF. CDR3 DNA sequence: TGTACCAGCTCATCCGGGACTAGAGGAGATACGCAGTATTTT. Combining the CDR3 with reference TRBV18 and TRBJ2-3 gives the whole variable domain NAGVMQNPRHLVRRRGQEARLRCSPMKGHSHVYWYRQLPEEGLKFMVYLQKENIIDESGMPKERFSAEFPKEGPSILRIQQVVRGDSAAYFCTSSSGTRGDTQYFGPGTRLTVL.

The chain employs TRBV6-5 and TRBJ1-1; 7 bases fit TRBD1. V gave up 8 bases and J gave up 5 bases; unmatched junction bases: 8. Per the germline V gene, CDR1 is MNHEY and CDR2 is SVGAGI. The CDR3 extends over 13 amino acids. This chain's CDR3 is CASQTGRITEAFF. CDR3 sequence (DNA): TGTGCCAGCCAGACAGGGAGAATAACTGAAGCTTTCTTT.

The chain combines TRBV7-9 with TRBJ1-4; possibly TRBD1 for D (6 bases). Germline V gene data show CDR1 as SEHNR and CDR2 as FQNEAQ (reference sequence). The CDR3 has 16 residues. With 5 bases removed from V and 6 bases from J, the gap between germline ends came to 19 bases. In nucleotides, the CDR3 is TGTGCCAGCAGCGGGCGACAGGTGGGATCTGATGAAAAACTGTTTTTT. The encoded protein is CASSGRQVGSDEKLFF. Full variable domain (missing parts from reference TRBV7-9 and TRBJ1-4): DTGVSQNPRHKITKRGQNVTFRCDPISEHNRLYWYRQTLGQGPEFLTYFQNEAQLEKSRLLSDRFSAERPKGSFSTLEIQRTEQGDSAMYLCASSGRQVGSDEKLFFGSGTQLSVL.

This chain joins TRBV2 and TRBJ2-2; TRBD1 matches 8 bases. J lost 6 bases, V lost 6 bases, and 3 bases had no gene match. The CDR3 contains 13 residues. CDR1 is SNHLY, CDR2 FYNNEI, per germline. CDR3: CASRNRGAGELFF. CDR3 in DNA: TGTGCCAGCAGGAACAGGGGGGCCGGGGAGCTGTTTTTT.

This clonotype was detected ten times or more. V gene TRBV6-5 combines with J gene TRBJ1-2; D gene uncertain. Germline-derived CDR1 and CDR2 are MNHEY and SVGAGI. The CDR3 loop spans 12 amino acids. Trimming pared 6 bases from V and 5 bases from J, leaving 10 bases between. CDR3 coding DNA: TGTGCCAGCAGAGCCGGAGGGTATGGCTACACCTTC. Its translation is CASRAGGYGYTF.

This clonotype showed up many times. The V gene is TRBV7-2, the J gene TRBJ2-1, with TRBD2 identical over 7 bases. This CDR3 has 17 amino acids. Trimming at V came to 5 bases and at J to 4 bases, leaving 14 bases not matched to a gene. Germline V gives CDR1 SGHTA, CDR2 FQGNSA. In DNA, the CDR3 is TGTGCCAGCAGCCCCTACCCTACTGAGCGGGGATACAATGAGCAGTTCTTC. It specifies CASSPYPTERGYNEQFF.

The CDR3 DNA is TGTGCCAGCAGTTACGGTGGGGGAGGCACTACCGGGGAGCTGTTTTTT. Translating it yields CASSYGGGGTTGELFF. This chain uses TRBV6-5 with TRBJ2-2, with D possibly matching TRBD2 (6 bases). Germline values: CDR1 MNHEY, CDR2 SVGAGI. The CDR3 has 16 amino acids. Trimming stripped 2 bases from V and 5 bases from J, with 15 bases between.

The chain carries TRBV4-2 and TRBJ2-3, with TRBD1 matching 7 bases. Germline values: CDR1 LGHNA, CDR2 YNFKEQ. CDR3 length equals 14 residues. V lost 4 bases to trimming and J lost 3 bases; unmatched junction nucleotides: 4. In DNA, the CDR3 is TGTGCCAGCAGCCCCAGACAGGGAACAGATACGCAGTATTTT. This encodes CASSPRQGTDTQYF.

The chain is built from TRBV20-1 and TRBJ2-1, with D possibly called TRBD1 or TRBD2 (6 bases each). The length of the CDR3 is 11 residues. The germline V gene encodes CDR1 DFQATT and CDR2 SNEGSKA (reference sequence). V gave up 6 bases and J gave up 9 bases, with 12 bases separating them. The CDR3 protein is CSAVPGAEQFF. Written as DNA, the CDR3 is TGCAGTGCCGTACCGGGGGCTGAGCAGTTCTTC.

This clonotype was found a few times. The genes are TRBV4-1 and TRBJ2-7; 7 nucleotides align to TRBD1. The V segment lost 4 bases and the J segment 2 bases; nucleotides outside the gene matches: 11. This CDR3 contains 16 residues. In germline, CDR1 is MGHRA, CDR2 YSYEKL. The CDR3 DNA reads as TGCGCCAGCAGCCCCCGGTTCCCACAGGGGACCTACGAGCAGTACTTC. It encodes CASSPRFPQGTYEQYF.

This clonotype was recorded once. V gene TRBV24-1 combines with J gene TRBJ2-3, with 8 bases that match TRBD1. The CDR3 totals 13 residues. Germline trimming cut 9 bases from V and 5 bases from J; bases unmatched to any gene: 6. Germline CDR1 and CDR2: KGHDR and SFDVKD. CDR3 bases: TGTGCCACCTTGGACAGGGCCGGAGATACGCAGTATTTT. Its translation is CATLDRAGDTQYF.

The chain recombines TRBV6-6 with TRBJ2-3; D uncertain. CDR3 length: 12 residues. Germline loops: CDR1 MNHNY, CDR2 SVGAGI (reference sequence). V was trimmed by 0 bases and J by 7 bases, leaving 5 bases between them. The CDR3 loop is CASSYSSYTQYF. The CDR3 coding sequence is TGTGCCAGCAGTTACTCTTCTTATACGCAGTATTTT.

The rearrangement joins TRBV6-5 to TRBJ2-2; D possibly corresponds to TRBD1 (5 bases). V was trimmed by 6 bases and J by 5 bases, leaving 19 bases between them. The CDR3 consists of 16 residues. Looked up from germline, CDR1 is MNHEY and CDR2 is SVGAGI. The CDR3 region is CASRGNGAFVTGELFF. The CDR3 DNA reads as TGTGCCAGCAGGGGTAATGGGGCTTTCGTAACCGGGGAGCTGTTTTTT.

This clonotype was found many times. The chain joins TRBV4-2 to TRBJ1-1; the D gene is possibly TRBD1 (5 bases). Germline CDR1 reads LGHNA; CDR2 reads YNFKEQ. The CDR3 has 14 residues. With 3 bases removed from V and 1 base from J, the gap between germline ends came to 9 bases. CDR3 amino acids: CASSHLDRNTEAFF. CDR3 in DNA: TGTGCCAGCAGCCATCTAGACAGGAACACTGAAGCTTTCTTT.

This clonotype was seen ten or more times. J is TRBJ2-2 and V is TRBV20-1; 13 bases are a match to TRBD2. Losses at the gene ends were 4 bases for V and 5 bases for J; bases not matched to a gene: 1. Per the germline V gene, CDR1 is DFQATT and CDR2 is SNEGSKA (reference sequence). The CDR3 is made up of 14 amino acids. The CDR3 protein is CSATGLAGTGELFF. The DNA for the CDR3 is TGCAGTGCTACGGGACTAGCGGGAACCGGGGAGCTGTTTTTT.

The table lists this clonotype with many counts. The chain recombines TRBV6-5 with TRBJ2-5; 8 bases are a match to TRBD2. The CDR3 is 16 amino acids. V dropped 2 bases and J dropped 5; count of bases not matched to a gene: 10. Looked up from germline, CDR1 is MNHEY and CDR2 is SVGAGI. The CDR3 coding sequence is TGTGCCAGCAGTTACGCTATGCGGGGGGCCGGGGAGACCCAGTACTTC. This translates into CASSYAMRGAGETQYF.

The chain carries TRBV15 and TRBJ2-1; D uncertain. Trimming stripped 5 bases from V and 7 bases from J, with 15 bases between. Per germline, CDR1 LNHNV and CDR2 YYDKDF (reference sequence). There are 14 residues in the CDR3. The CDR3 DNA sequence: TGTGCCACCAGCTTACGGACCAAGGGAAATGAGCAGTTCTTC. Amino acids: CATSLRTKGNEQFF.

The chain recombines TRBV5-1 with TRBJ1-1; D is possibly TRBD1 (5 bases). CDR3 length equals 14 residues. V dropped 3 bases and J dropped 4 bases, with 13 bases sitting between them. Per the germline V gene, CDR1 is SGHRS and CDR2 is YFSETQ. For the CDR3, the DNA is TGCGCCAGCAGCTCGGGGGGGGATTCCACTGAAGCTTTCTTT. Protein product: CASSSGGDSTEAFF.